The clone carrying this T cell receptor beta chain has only a few counts. Antigen unknown. The data stem from a study of CD8+ T cells in alopecia areata. The treatment was: oral pan-JAK inhibitor, 5-10 mg twice daily. Lesional scalp punch biopsies and peripheral blood came from alopecia areata patients. Findings of the study overall: Given one nonresponder, whether baseline CD8+ expansion relates to response remains uncertain.

RNA extraction and reverse transcription yielded cDNA as sequencing template. TCRdb's copy holds only in-frame clones and misses some; the assay was immunoSEQ multiplex PCR. The repertoire holds over 150,000 clones, with 53% as singletons. The CDR3 is made up of 19 amino acids. The germline V gene encodes CDR1 SQVTM and CDR2 ANQGSEA. V trimming: 6 bases; J trimming: 2 bases; junction bases outside the gene matches: 18. The source material was CD8+ T cells sorted from blood, sampled at week 24, from a patient treated with tofacitinib. The chain couples TRBV29-1 to TRBJ2-1; 11 bases are a match to TRBD1. This clonotype was sampled from a human donor with alopecia areata. The CDR3 protein is CSVDGQGAREDITYNEQFF. CDR3 nucleotide sequence: TGCAGCGTCGACGGACAGGGGGCGCGGGAAGACATCACCTACAATGAGCAGTTCTTC.